What follows describes a single T cell receptor (beta chain). Its specificity is not known. The sample belongs to a study of shared clonotypes between healthy human individuals. Overall study results and limits: The sampled material consisted only of blood, and tissue repertoires are likely to differ. Naive subsets typically showed greater estimated richness than memory subsets.

V lost 0 bases and J lost 1, with 8 bases in between. Germline assignment: CDR1 SGHVS and CDR2 FNYEAQ. There are 15 residues in the CDR3. Produced via immunoSEQ multiplex PCR; TCRdb's table is partial and in-frame only. Among about 1 million clones listed, about 70% were seen once. The chain joins TRBV7-6 to TRBJ2-3; D call uncertain. The sequenced sample consisted of memory CD4+ T cells sorted from blood. Subset in this sample: CD45RA-negative fraction. This clonotype was obtained from a man between 18 and 35 years old in good health. CDR3 in amino acids: CASSLALDGTDTQYF. The CDR3 DNA sequence: TGTGCCAGCAGCTTAGCGCTCGACGGCACAGATACGCAGTATTTT.